This TCR beta chain was sequenced during a study of cytomegalovirus exposure and HLA in healthy donors (dated by TCRdb to the late 2010s). Looking at the study overall: An earlier analysis of several hundred of the donors reported about 260 Gb of sequence data and some 110 million unique TCR beta sequences obtained from about 200 million T cells. Rather than drawing on any new phenotypic data, the later analysis identified candidate immune exposures from TCR beta sequences and the way those sequences occurred across donors. HLA typing covered class I and class II loci at four-digit resolution. A later analysis re-analyzed previously published TCR beta repertoires from 550 to 700 donors and added high-resolution HLA genotyping to study TCR occurrence patterns. In a later genetic analysis, genome-wide SNP genotypes for about 60% of the 666 donors were used, and that subset was treated as a discovery cohort. An early release covering roughly 600 HLA-typed donors comprised approximately 290 gigabases of sequencing data and roughly 86 million unique TCR sequences. The number of donors typed differed by locus, with about 629-640 for A, B, C, DRB1 and DQB1, about 500 for DQA1, 600 to 610 for DPA1, and around 430 for DPB1. Roughly 5 DR-DQ haplotypes were handled as single units for association and clustering, since linkage in the cohort was strong. Alongside the repertoire data, information on donor age, sex, ethnicity and CMV serostatus was compiled. Of the 398 genotyped donors, roughly 80% fell in the genetic ancestry cluster associated with self-reported Caucasian donors. The aim of the study was to test whether cataloging public T cell receptors could identify signatures of past pathogen exposure. An earlier analysis of some 500 of the donors applied high-throughput TCR beta sequencing to assess whether each TCR beta V gene segment acted as functional or pseudogenic. Using immunosequencing, the study profiled T cell repertoires from about 610 subjects and related those repertoires to cytomegalovirus serostatus. Across under 500 genotyped donors of the cohort, an average of approximately 200,000 unique TCR beta nucleotide sequences per donor were sequenced, and around 20% of those sequences were non-productive. In addition to the first cohort of about 650 subjects, a separate validation cohort of 130 or so different subjects was used. To predict cytomegalovirus infection status, the study combined high-throughput TCR immunosequencing, statistical association of individual TCRs with disease status, and machine learning. Every repertoire in the discovery cohort had been generated on one and the same sequencing platform.

The library was built by means of the immunoSEQ multiplex PCR assay. For the multiplex PCR, a mixture combining 60 forward primers for TCR Vbeta segments and 13 reverse primers for TCR Jbeta segments was used. The CDR3 region of rearranged TCR beta genes was amplified from genomic DNA with a multiplex PCR assay. On the Illumina HiSeq System, the amplified TCR beta libraries were sequenced as 87-base-pair reads. The study's processing was this. A later analysis counted about 80 million unique TCR beta chains across the 700 or so repertoires, and some 11 million of these chains were shared by at least two donors. Raw reads were error-corrected and collapsed into unique sequences by a nearest-neighbor algorithm in which closely related sequences were merged to remove PCR and sequencing errors. Alignment of CDR3 sequences to IMGT reference sequences was used to assign V, D and J gene segments. For a sequence to be retained, a match of at least six nucleotides to both a V gene segment and a J gene segment was required. A rearrangement was called productive if the CDR3 had no stop codons and remained in frame with V and J, and every other rearrangement was called non-productive. CDR3 was defined according to IMGT convention as the region running from the second conserved V-encoded cysteine to the conserved J-encoded phenylalanine. In an earlier analysis of more than 550 of the donors, sequences lacking an unambiguous match to a single V gene segment were excluded. An earlier analysis of fewer than 750 of the donors called V segments functional above 56.7% productive rearrangements and segregating when the between-donor standard deviation exceeded 5%. To diagnose cytomegalovirus status from the catalog of TCR beta chain sequences, a statistical classification framework was built. A later analysis assigned V and J genes by comparing TCR nucleotide sequences with IMGT/GENE-DB human TR gene sequences. In a later analysis, CDR3 sequences and most-parsimonious VDJ recombination scenarios were assigned using the TCRdist pipeline. In a later analysis, each TCR beta chain was defined by its CDR3 amino acid sequence together with its V-gene family, and reads lacking a unique V-gene family were excluded. To address suspected cross-contamination and a sequencing artifact, a later analysis removed approximately 590 highly shared, low-generation-probability nucleotide sequences. For each public chain, a later analysis derived a clonal expansion index from normalized ranks of inferred template counts within each repertoire. In a later analysis, generation probabilities were computed with a VDJ recombination model fitted to out-of-frame rearrangements, and the resulting probabilities were checked against IGoR. A later analysis scored TCR-TCR, TCR-HLA and TCR-CMV co-occurrence with hypergeometric tests, applying a repertoire-size bias correction to TCR pairs. False discovery rates were estimated in a later analysis by permuting HLA or CMV assignments 20 times. In a later analysis, co-occurring TCRs were grouped using DBSCAN, with TCRdist sequence similarity added in when clustering inside HLA-allele-positive subsets. Repertoires with fewer than 30,000 or more than 120,000 public chains, plus five repertoires with anomalous nucleotide sharing, were excluded from co-occurrence clustering. Drawn from immuneACCESS, this table holds only the in-frame rearrangements with V and J called that TCRdb kept. Clones are partly lost; checked studies trace under half to an unresolved V gene and leave the rest unexplained. For V, J and clone size, that table is used; D and trimming come from the DNA. The sample's own table lists about 77,000 clones. The biggest ten clones account for about an eighth of the sample.

The CDR3 has 17 amino acids, counting the end cysteine and phenylalanine. The entry retains the CDR3 DNA only, 51 bases that are in frame from base 1. The germline V gene gives CDR1 as MDHEN and CDR2 as SYDVKM. At the junction V is shortened by 5 bases and J by 1 base; bases outside the gene matches: 11. To note about this clone: Its cognate antigen has yet to be identified.

General study outcomes and caveats: Some IMGT-functional V segments, including TRBV6-2 and TRBV6-3, could not be distinguished by the 87-base-pair reads and were therefore excluded. An association between a missense DCLRE1C variant and V-gene and J-gene trimming of TCR beta chains was found in a later genetic analysis and replicated in an independent cohort. Linkage disequilibrium might explain the correlated functional status among segregating V segments, but an unknown experimental factor could not be ruled out. A further reported finding was that TCR beta sequences accurately predicted the HLA-A and HLA-B alleles for most subjects in the first cohort. A few of the identified cytomegalovirus-associated TCR beta chains were confirmed in vitro to be specific for cytomegalovirus antigens. The authors suggested that the approach could potentially be generalized to other disease states and immunological phenotypes. In this cohort, only TCR beta chains were sequenced, and detectable features were limited by the absence of alpha or paired-chain data. In a later analysis, most CMV-associated TCR beta chains were found to appear HLA-restricted, with HLA associations seemingly driven largely by CMV exposure. The classifier was reported to diagnose cytomegalovirus status with high specificity and sensitivity in both the original cohort and the validation cohort. Most TCR sequences were seen in very few donors, while some public TCRs were found in many individuals. A later analysis found that HLA-associated TCR beta chains were more clonally expanded and had lower generation probabilities than equally common non-associated chains. Because some donors lacked HLA typing at each locus, the association tests relied only on the typed subset. Roughly uniform sequencing depth across donors was assumed in presence/absence analyses, although this assumption may not hold. The sequencing pipeline was judged likely to have produced a cluster of highly shared sequence variants as a technical artifact. When HLA alleles, especially DR and DQ, strongly co-occurred, attributing TCR associations to individual alleles was difficult. The only immune exposure information available for the cohort was CMV serostatus. A later genetic analysis reported fewer N-insertions in productive TCRs among donors in an Asian-associated ancestry cluster than the approximately 670-donor mean. According to a later analysis, parvovirus B19, influenza, CMV and Epstein-Barr virus appeared linked to several top co-occurrence clusters. The earlier analysis of 587 of the donors excluded 15 to 20 rarely observed V segments, including chromosome 9 orphons, because counts were too low. At a false discovery rate of 0.05, a later analysis linked around 15,000 TCR beta sequences to specific HLA alleles. Broadly in line with IMGT annotations, most TCR beta V segments showed up in productive rearrangements about 87% or about 30% of the time in an earlier analysis of 587 of the donors. A later analysis found that TCR association rates varied across HLA loci, with DRB1 alleles showing the most associated TCRs and HLA-C alleles the fewest. A total of some 180 TCR beta chains were listed by the study as associated with cytomegalovirus.

The cohort was made up of roughly 670 healthy bone marrow donors. All cohort members were sampled while nominally healthy, although unrecorded immune exposures were likely present. The donor tested CMV seropositive and was one of the 289 seropositive cohort members. A peripheral blood sample was provided by each donor, and peripheral blood mononuclear cells were used for TCR beta sequencing. Genomic DNA extraction from the blood cell samples was performed with the Qiagen DNeasy Blood Extraction Kit. The rearranged segments are TRBV28 and TRBJ1-1; the junction holds 9 bases that match TRBD1. The source of this sequence is a man aged 45 to 65 in good health and CMV-seropositive. Sequenced: PBMCs. CDR3 region: CASSLHVGQGSNTEAFF. The DNA reads TGTGCCAGCAGTCTTCACGTGGGACAGGGATCGAACACTGAAGCTTTCTTT.